This T cell receptor (beta chain) is from a study of blood T cell repertoires in COVID-19. The wider study: COVID-19 samples, acute and convalescent, were from the United States, Italy and Spain. T cells, B-cell-depleted T cells, or PBMCs provided the cDNA or gDNA that served as material.

Source study methods: It was from reference gene primer amplification that nucleated cell counts were estimated. Sequencing was performed with immunoSEQ multiplex PCR; in TCRdb, only in-frame clones are kept and a portion is missing. The DNA was the basis for D and trimming; V, J and clone size are from that table. The repertoire holds tens of thousands of clones, with roughly 78% as singletons. This CDR3 has 13 amino acids. The germline V gene has CDR1 SGHRS and CDR2 YFSETQ. Trimming took 0 bases from V and 6 from J, leaving 8 bases between them. The sequenced material came from peripheral blood. The chain employs TRBV5-1 and TRBJ2-3; D possibly corresponds to TRBD2 (5 bases). This TCR was recovered from a man in his 60s with acute or convalescent COVID-19. The CDR3 loop is CASSLDSSDTQYF. CDR3 bases: TGCGCCAGCAGCTTGGATTCTAGCGATACGCAGTATTTT.